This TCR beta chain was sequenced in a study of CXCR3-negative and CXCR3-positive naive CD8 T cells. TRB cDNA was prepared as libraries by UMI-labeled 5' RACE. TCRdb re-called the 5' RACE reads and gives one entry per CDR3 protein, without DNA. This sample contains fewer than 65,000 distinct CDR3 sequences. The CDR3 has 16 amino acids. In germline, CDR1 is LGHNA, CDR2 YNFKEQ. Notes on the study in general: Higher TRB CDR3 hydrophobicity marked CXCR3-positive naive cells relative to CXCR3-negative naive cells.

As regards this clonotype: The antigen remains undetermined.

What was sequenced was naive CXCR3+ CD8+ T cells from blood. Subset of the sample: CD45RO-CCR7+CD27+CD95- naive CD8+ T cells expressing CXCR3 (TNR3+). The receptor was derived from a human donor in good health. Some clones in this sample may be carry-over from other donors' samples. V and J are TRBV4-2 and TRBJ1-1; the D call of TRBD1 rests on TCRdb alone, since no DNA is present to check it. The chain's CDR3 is CASSQETTGGDTEAFF.